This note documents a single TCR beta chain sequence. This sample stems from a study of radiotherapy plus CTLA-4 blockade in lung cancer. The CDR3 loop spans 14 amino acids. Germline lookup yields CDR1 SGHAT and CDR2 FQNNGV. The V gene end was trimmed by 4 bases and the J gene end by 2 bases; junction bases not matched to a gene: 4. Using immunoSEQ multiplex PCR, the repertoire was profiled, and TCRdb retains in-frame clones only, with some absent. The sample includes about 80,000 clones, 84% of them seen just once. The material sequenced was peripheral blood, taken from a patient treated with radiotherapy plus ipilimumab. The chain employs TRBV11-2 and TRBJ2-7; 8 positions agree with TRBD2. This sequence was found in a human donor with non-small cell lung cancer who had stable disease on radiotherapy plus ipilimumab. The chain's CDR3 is CASSSQGLAYEQYF. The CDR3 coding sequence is TGTGCCAGCAGCTCCCAGGGACTAGCCTACGAGCAGTACTTC.